Below are 2 T cell receptor beta chains sequenced from a single sample in a study of shared clonotypes between healthy human individuals. Profiling relied on immunoSEQ multiplex PCR, and the TCRdb table lists in-frame clones only, not all of them. Here the sample spans about 1,900,000 clones, roughly 94% being singletons. Naive CD8 populations comprised CD45RO-negative cells positively selected for CCR7, excluding terminally differentiated effector memory CD45RA+ cells. Source material: naive CD8+ T cells sorted from blood. These receptors all stem from a young man in good health.

The chain recombines TRBV7-2 with TRBJ2-7; TRBD2 might be the D (5 bases). Trimming cost V 3 bases and J 0 bases, with 9 bases left between them. The germline V gene has CDR1 SGHTA and CDR2 FQGNSA. The CDR3 totals 14 residues. Written as DNA, the CDR3 is TGTGCCAGCAGCTTTAGCGCGAGCTCCTACGAGCAGTACTTC. Translated: CASSFSASSYEQYF.

This rearrangement joins TRBV30 to TRBJ2-3; possibly TRBD1 or TRBD2 for D (5 bases each). Germline CDR1 GTSNPN, CDR2 SVGIG (reference sequence). This CDR3 has 12 amino acids. V was trimmed by 1 base and J by 7 bases, leaving 9 bases between them. The CDR3 DNA is TGTGCCTGGAGTGGGCAGGGACATACGCAGTATTTT. Translation: CAWSGQGHTQYF.